This entry describes one T cell receptor beta chain. Antigen unknown. Assay used: immunoSEQ multiplex PCR; TCRdb lists only in-frame clones, some missing. This table has 100,000 or so clones, under 95% appearing once. This record belongs to a study of PD-1 blockade in classical Hodgkin lymphoma. The CDR3 contains 15 residues. V shed 7 bases and J 5 bases; nucleotides not matched to a gene: 11. Germline values: CDR1 MNHNY, CDR2 SVGAGI (reference sequence). Indicated time point: cycle 4 day 1 (C4D1), after more than five weeks of nivolumab. Each patient experienced a relapse that followed autologous stem cell transplantation, and brentuximab vedotin exposure varied. Best responses included complete response and partial response; otherwise, the best response was progressive disease. Study outcomes and limitations: Whereas CD4+ TCR diversity had risen significantly by C4D1, CD8+ TCR diversity had not. Baseline diversity in complete responders resembled that of newly diagnosed patients.

The sequence came from a human donor with classical Hodgkin lymphoma. The starting material was peripheral blood mononuclear cells (PBMCs), obtained before the fourth cycle of nivolumab. This chain links TRBV6-6 with TRBJ1-2, with 9 bases matching TRBD1. This CDR3 is CASKTMGQGDYGYTF. Written as DNA, the CDR3 is TGTGCCAGCAAAACGATGGGACAGGGAGATTATGGCTACACCTTC.